One and the same sample provided the 25 T cell receptor beta chains below, sequenced in a study of cytomegalovirus exposure and HLA in healthy donors. It was with 60 Vbeta and 13 Jbeta primers that the PCR ran. The method was immunoSEQ multiplex PCR; TCRdb's version includes in-frame clones alone and lacks a portion of them. Found here are under 120,000 clones, roughly 85% of them singletons; the top ten hold 3% to 3.5%. Material for sequencing was PBMCs. These receptors were obtained from a woman aged 35 to 49 in good health and CMV-seronegative.

For the CDR3, the DNA is TGCGCCAGCAGCCAAGGCGGACAAGGCTCGTACGAGCAGTACTTC. Its protein is CASSQGGQGSYEQYF. V and J are TRBV4-1 and TRBJ2-7, with D possibly matching TRBD1 (5 bases). Germline V lookup: CDR1 MGHRA, CDR2 YSYEKL. The CDR3 covers 15 residues. The ends were cut back, 1 base at V and 4 bases at J, with 14 bases in the middle.

Of note for this clone: Within the sample, other DNA sequences also encode this same CDR3. This rearrangement joins TRBV7-2 to TRBJ1-2; TRBD1 might be the D (5 bases). This CDR3 has 13 residues. V was cut by 3 bases and J by 1 base, with 6 bases left in between. Germline V lookup: CDR1 SGHTA, CDR2 FQGNSA. CDR3: CASSFDSNYGYTF. Written as DNA, the CDR3 is TGTGCCAGCAGCTTCGACAGTAACTATGGCTACACCTTC.

CDR3 amino acids: CASSQDRRLAGAGELFF. CDR3 coding DNA: TGTGCCAGCAGCCAGGATCGAAGACTAGCGGGGGCCGGGGAGCTGTTTTTT. The chain employs TRBV4-2 and TRBJ2-2; 12 bases agree with TRBD2. The ends lost 3 bases at V and 6 bases at J; junction bases unmatched: 8. CDR1 is LGHNA and CDR2 is YNFKEQ in the germline V gene. This CDR3 contains 17 residues.

The V gene is TRBV30, the J gene TRBJ1-5; a weak D match, TRBD1 (5 bases). Trimming removed 3 bases from V and 0 bases from J, with 12 bases in between. This CDR3 contains 15 residues. Germline V gene lookup returns CDR1 GTSNPN and CDR2 SVGIG (reference sequence). CDR3 sequence reads: CAWSKGVNSNQPQHF. CDR3 coding DNA: TGTGCCTGGAGCAAAGGGGTCAATAGCAATCAGCCCCAGCATTTT. Drawing the rest from reference TRBV30 and TRBJ1-5, the complete variable domain is SQTIHQWPATLVQPVGSPLSLECTVEGTSNPNLYWYRQAAGRGLQLLFYSVGIGQISSEVPQNLSASRPQDRQFILSSKKLLLSDSGFYLCAWSKGVNSNQPQHFGDGTRLSIL.

The chain carries TRBV4-2 and TRBJ1-2; D is unresolved. The V end lost 0 bases, the J end lost 4 bases, and 12 bases lay between the germline ends. The CDR3 has 15 residues. Germline V gives CDR1 LGHNA, CDR2 YNFKEQ. The CDR3, as DNA: TGTGCCAGCAGCCAAGATCGGGGAACGGCCTATGGCTACACCTTC. Its protein product is CASSQDRGTAYGYTF.

J is TRBJ2-5 and V is TRBV27, with 7 nucleotides matching TRBD2. The J call may not be correct, given that the DNA end is closer to TRBJ2-7. The CDR3 runs to 13 residues. Germline values: CDR1 MNHEY, CDR2 SMNVEV (reference sequence). This chain's CDR3 is CASAARESYEQYF. For the CDR3, the DNA is TGTGCCAGCGCCGCGCGGGAGTCCTACGAGCAGTACTTC.

The chain uses TRBV30 and TRBJ1-2, with 7 bases lining up with TRBD1. With 5 bases clipped from V and 2 bases from J, the junction kept 2 bases outside the gene matches. Germline CDR1 and CDR2: GTSNPN and SVGIG (reference sequence). The CDR3 contains 12 residues. CDR3 residues: CAWADRNYGYTF. The CDR3 DNA reads TGTGCCTGGGCGGACAGGAACTATGGCTACACCTTC.

As regards this clone: Other DNA variants within this sample encode the same CDR3. The chain employs TRBV28 and TRBJ1-5, with TRBD1 matching 7 bases. The CDR3 consists of 14 residues. CDR1 MDHEN and CDR2 SYDVKM come from the germline V gene. J was trimmed by 1 base and V by 3 bases; bases with no gene match: 0. The CDR3 sequence: CASSLGQSNQPQHF. CDR3 nucleotides: TGTGCCAGCAGTTTGGGACAGAGCAATCAGCCCCAGCATTTT.

This clone was recorded once. V is TRBV18 and J is TRBJ1-5; D ambiguous. Germline V gene sequence: CDR1 KGHSH, CDR2 LQKENI. V was shortened by 2 bases and J by 3 bases, with 11 bases between the two germline ends. This CDR3 comprises 15 residues. CDR3 in amino acids: CASSPRPGPNQPQHF. CDR3 coding DNA: TGTGCCAGCTCACCAAGGCCAGGCCCCAATCAGCCCCAGCATTTT. The full variable domain, in which reference TRBV18 and TRBJ1-5 provide the parts outside the CDR3, is NAGVMQNPRHLVRRRGQEARLRCSPMKGHSHVYWYRQLPEEGLKFMVYLQKENIIDESGMPKERFSAEFPKEGPSILRIQQVVRGDSAAYFCASSPRPGPNQPQHFGDGTRLSIL.

This clone was observed a few times. This chain connects TRBV15 to TRBJ2-1; maybe TRBD2 (5 bases). Germline CDR1 is LNHNV and CDR2 is YYDKDF (reference sequence). CDR3 length: 13 residues. V was shortened by 0 bases and J by 9 bases, with 9 bases between the two germline ends. The CDR3 region is CATSRERAGEQFF. DNA of the CDR3: TGTGCCACCAGCAGAGAGAGGGCTGGTGAGCAGTTCTTC.

This clone was found once. V usage is TRBV5-1 and J usage is TRBJ2-7; TRBD2 aligns across 8 bases. The V gene end was trimmed by 0 bases and the J gene end by 13 bases; junction bases not matched to a gene: 12. The germline V gene encodes CDR1 SGHRS and CDR2 YFSETQ. This CDR3 has 14 residues. The CDR3 sequence is CASSLGGLERELYF. CDR3 nucleotides: TGCGCCAGCAGCTTGGGGGGTCTGGAGCGGGAGCTATACTTC.

This chain uses TRBV7-9 with TRBJ2-1; 8 bases agree with TRBD2. This CDR3 is built from 16 residues. V was pared by 3 bases and J by 5 bases, with 9 bases of the junction left unmatched. Germline-derived CDR1 and CDR2 are SEHNR and FQNEAQ (reference sequence). The CDR3 region is CASSFGTAGGNNEQFF. For the CDR3, the DNA is TGTGCCAGCAGCTTTGGCACGGCGGGAGGTAACAATGAGCAGTTCTTC.

CDR3 region: CASTTSGTGEQFF. The CDR3 DNA follows: TGTGCCAGTACAACTAGCGGGACGGGTGAGCAGTTCTTC. The rearrangement uses TRBV19 and TRBJ2-1; 10 bases are a match to TRBD2. This CDR3 comprises 13 residues. Germline-derived CDR1 and CDR2 are LNHDA and SQIVND (reference sequence). V was clipped by 7 bases and J by 9 bases; unmatched bases: 6.

The chain joins TRBV9 to TRBJ2-3, with D possibly TRBD2 on 6 matching bases. V lost 4 bases and J lost 4, with 13 bases in between. The length of the CDR3 is 14 residues. Germline V gives CDR1 SGDLS, CDR2 YYNGEE. This CDR3 reads CASSPRTTADTQYF. DNA for the CDR3: TGTGCCAGCAGCCCCCGGACTACCGCAGATACGCAGTATTTT. Together with reference TRBV9 and TRBJ2-3, the CDR3 gives the full variable domain: DSGVTQTPKHLITATGQRVTLRCSPRSGDLSVYWYQQSLDQGLQFLIQYYNGEERAKGNILERFSAQQFPDLHSELNLSSLELGDSALYFCASSPRTTADTQYFGPGTRLTVL.

This clone has just a few counts. V gene TRBV6-5 combines with J gene TRBJ1-2, with 9 bases lining up with TRBD1. Trimming at V came to 0 bases and at J to 7 bases, leaving 6 bases not matched to a gene. Germline CDR1 MNHEY, CDR2 SVGAGI. The CDR3 totals 15 residues. CDR3 coding DNA: TGTGCCAGCAGTTACTCGTACAGGGGGCAGGGTGGCTACACCTTC. It codes for CASSYSYRGQGGYTF.

The CDR3 DNA follows: TGTGCCAGCAGCCTCGGACAGGATCATGGCTACACCTTC. Amino acid sequence: CASSLGQDHGYTF. This rearrangement joins TRBV28 to TRBJ1-2; 7 nucleotides agree with TRBD1. The J segment lost 6 bases and the V segment lost 6 bases, leaving 7 bases of the junction unmatched. The germline V gene encodes CDR1 MDHEN and CDR2 SYDVKM. CDR3 length: 13 residues.

V gene TRBV7-2 combines with J gene TRBJ2-7; 8 nucleotides match TRBD2. The CDR3 runs 15 residues. Losses at the gene ends were 2 bases for V and 2 bases for J; bases not matched to a gene: 5. Germline V lookup: CDR1 SGHTA, CDR2 FQGNSA. The CDR3 bases are TGTGCCAGCAGCTTAAGGGTAGCGGGACCCTACGAGCAGTACTTC. It is translated as CASSLRVAGPYEQYF.

The chain recombines TRBV5-4 with TRBJ1-5; 7 nucleotides line up with TRBD1. The V and J ends lost 2 bases and 0 bases, in that order; junction bases with no gene match: 11. The germline CDR1 and CDR2 sequences are SGHNT and YYREEE (reference sequence). The CDR3 length is 18 residues. CDR3 nucleotide sequence: TGTGCCAGCAGCTTTGGGGGGACAGCCCCCTATAGCAATCAGCCCCAGCATTTT. It translates to CASSFGGTAPYSNQPQHF.

This clone showed up just once. This chain joins TRBV18 and TRBJ1-2; D might be TRBD1 (5 bases). The CDR3 has 13 amino acids. V was cut by 6 bases and J by 2 bases, with 10 bases left in between. Per the germline V gene, CDR1 is KGHSH and CDR2 is LQKENI. In nucleotides, the CDR3 is TGTGCCAGCTCGCCGCGGGACAACTATGGCTACACCTTC. This codes for CASSPRDNYGYTF.

The CDR3 sequence: CASRVSGAPDYGYTF. The CDR3 nucleotides read TGCGCCAGCAGGGTGTCAGGGGCCCCAGACTATGGCTACACCTTC. The rearrangement links TRBV10-2 to TRBJ1-2, with a weak D call TRBD1 (6 bases). The V end lost 6 bases, the J end lost 3 bases, and 17 bases lay between the germline ends. This CDR3 region has 15 residues. In germline, CDR1 is WSHSY, CDR2 SAAADI.

CDR3 protein: CAWSRGRETQYF. The CDR3, as DNA: TGTGCCTGGAGTCGAGGGAGGGAGACCCAGTACTTC. The chain is built from TRBV30 and TRBJ2-5; a weak D match, TRBD2 (6 bases). This CDR3 spans 12 amino acids. V gave up 2 bases and J gave up 5 bases, with 9 bases separating them. Germline CDR1 reads GTSNPN; CDR2 reads SVGIG (reference sequence). The variable domain in full, with the rest retrieved from reference TRBV30 and TRBJ2-5, is SQTIHQWPATLVQPVGSPLSLECTVEGTSNPNLYWYRQAAGRGLQLLFYSVGIGQISSEVPQNLSASRPQDRQFILSSKKLLLSDSGFYLCAWSRGRETQYFGPGTRLLVL.

This clone was recorded a few times. The V call is TRBV29-1, the J call TRBJ2-5; 10 bases fit TRBD1. Germline V gene data show CDR1 as SQVTM and CDR2 as ANQGSEA. This CDR3 is 13 amino acids long. The ends lost 3 bases at V and 4 bases at J; junction bases unmatched: 2. The CDR3: CSVEWTGGETQYF. The DNA of the CDR3 is TGCAGCGTTGAGTGGACAGGGGGAGAGACCCAGTACTTC.

The gene calls are TRBV28 and TRBJ1-3; weak D call: TRBD1 (5 bases). Trimming shortened V by 10 bases and J by 0 bases, and 19 bases separated the two germline ends. Germline CDR1 reads MDHEN; CDR2 reads SYDVKM. CDR3 length equals 16 residues. Here the CDR3 DNA reads TGTGCCATTCCACTGGGGCAGAGACCCTCTGGAAACACCATATATTTT. It encodes CAIPLGQRPSGNTIYF.

This chain connects TRBV10-3 to TRBJ1-3; no reliable D call. The CDR3 spans 12 residues. The ends were cut back, 10 bases at V and 0 bases at J, with 7 bases in the middle. The germline V gene encodes CDR1 ENHRY and CDR2 SYGVKD. DNA of the CDR3: TGTGCCACCCGGGACTCTGGAAACACCATATATTTT. This codes for CATRDSGNTIYF.

The gene calls are TRBV7-6 and TRBJ1-5; D unresolved. Trimming shortened V by 1 base and J by 2 bases, and 24 bases separated the two germline ends. There are 20 residues in the CDR3. The V gene's germline CDR1 is SGHVS and CDR2 FNYEAQ. The CDR3 bases are TGTGCCAGCAGCTTAGACCGGGCGGGCCACCTCTTCGTCCGCAATCAGCCCCAGCATTTT. Translation: CASSLDRAGHLFVRNQPQHF.